The next 30 T cell receptor beta chains were all read from a single sample in a study of blood T cell repertoires in COVID-19. Assay used: immunoSEQ multiplex PCR; TCRdb lists only in-frame clones, some missing. The sample contains 65,000 to 75,000 clones, about 81% of which appear only once. The sample consisted of peripheral blood. These receptors all come from an elderly man with acute or convalescent COVID-19.

CDR3 region: CASSGGTGNTIYF. For the CDR3, the DNA is TGTGCCAGCTCAGGGGGAACTGGAAACACCATATATTTT. The chain combines TRBV28 with TRBJ1-3; 7 nucleotides align to TRBD1. With V trimmed by 8 bases and J by 2 bases, 3 bases remained unmatched. The length of the CDR3 is 13 residues. Germline V gene sequence: CDR1 MDHEN, CDR2 SYDVKM.

This clone was counted only a few times. The V gene is TRBV3-1 (or the pseudogene TRBV3-2), the J gene TRBJ1-3; tentative D call: TRBD1 (6 bases). Germline V gene sequence: CDR1 LGHDT, CDR2 YNNKEL (reference sequence). This CDR3 has 18 amino acids. V shed 3 bases and J shed 4 bases, with 22 bases lying between them. CDR3 bases: TGTGCCAGCAGCCACGAAGTCCGGTCAGGGGTGCGGGGAAACACCATATATTTT. It yields the protein CASSHEVRSGVRGNTIYF.

The rearrangement uses TRBV7-2 and TRBJ1-4; D is unresolved. The CDR3 consists of 13 residues. CDR1 SGHTA and CDR2 FQGNSA come from the germline V gene. V was clipped by 5 bases and J by 6 bases, with 10 bases between them. CDR3 region: CASSEERDEKLFF. DNA for the CDR3: TGTGCCAGCAGCGAGGAGAGGGATGAAAAACTGTTTTTT.

This clone was found once. The rearrangement uses TRBV6-2 or TRBV6-3 and TRBJ1-1; D unclear. Germline CDR1 is MNHEY and CDR2 is SVGEGT. The CDR3 spans 12 residues. V lost 5 bases and J lost 3, with 7 bases in between. The CDR3 coding sequence is TGTGCCAGCAGTCGTCCGGACACTGAAGCTTTCTTT. Amino acid sequence: CASSRPDTEAFF.

CDR3 loop: CASSRASSETQYF. CDR3 coding DNA: TGTGCCAGCTCACGGGCTAGCTCAGAGACCCAGTACTTC. The rearrangement links TRBV18 to TRBJ2-5; D is perhaps TRBD2 (5 bases). The CDR3 has 13 residues. From germline, CDR1 is KGHSH and CDR2 LQKENI. The V and J ends lost 4 bases and 4 bases respectively, with 10 bases between them. The whole variable domain, remainder taken from reference TRBV18 and TRBJ2-5, is NAGVMQNPRHLVRRRGQEARLRCSPMKGHSHVYWYRQLPEEGLKFMVYLQKENIIDESGMPKERFSAEFPKEGPSILRIQQVVRGDSAAYFCASSRASSETQYFGPGTRLLVL.

The chain employs TRBV11-2 and TRBJ2-3; TRBD2 matches 16 bases. Germline values: CDR1 SGHAT, CDR2 FQNNGV. The length of the CDR3 is 18 residues. The V segment lost 5 bases and the J segment 3 bases; nucleotides outside the gene matches: 8. CDR3 loop: CASSLGTSGGGGTDTQYF. The CDR3, as DNA: TGTGCCAGCAGCCTAGGGACTAGCGGGGGGGGAGGGACAGATACGCAGTATTTT.

The rearrangement uses TRBV19 and TRBJ2-4; a weak D match, TRBD1 (7 bases). CDR3 length: 15 amino acids. CDR1 and CDR2 from the germline V gene are LNHDA and SQIVND (reference sequence). Trimming left V 0 bases short and J 8 bases short, with 14 bases between. CDR3 DNA sequence: TGTGCCAGTAGTATAGATCTGGAGGGGGCGGACATTCAGTACTTC. This translates into CASSIDLEGADIQYF.

The rearrangement uses TRBV7-2 and TRBJ1-2; D uncertain. This CDR3 is 13 amino acids long. With 1 base removed from V and 3 bases from J, the gap between germline ends came to 6 bases. CDR1 is SGHTA, CDR2 FQGNSA, per germline. The DNA of the CDR3 is TGTGCCAGCAGCTTAGATCTCCACTATGGCTACACCTTC. This encodes CASSLDLHYGYTF.

The sample holds one count of this clone. The chain couples TRBV10-3 to TRBJ1-2; D possibly corresponds to TRBD1 (6 bases). Trimming shortened V by 3 bases and J by 9 bases, and 14 bases separated the two germline ends. Germline CDR1 ENHRY, CDR2 SYGVKD. This CDR3 has 13 residues. The CDR3 here is CAISESYRDRYTF. The CDR3 nucleotides read TGTGCCATCAGTGAATCCTACAGGGATCGCTACACCTTC.

The chain couples TRBV3-1 (or the pseudogene TRBV3-2) to TRBJ1-5; unclear D gene. V was pared by 4 bases and J by 2 bases, with 6 bases between. The germline CDR1 and CDR2 sequences are LGHDT and YNNKEL (reference sequence). The CDR3 covers 13 residues. CDR3 loop: CASSRGGNQPQHF. The CDR3 DNA is TGTGCCAGCAGCCGAGGAGGCAATCAGCCCCAGCATTTT.

V and J are TRBV9 and TRBJ2-7; possible D gene TRBD1, 7 bases. The ends were cut back, 0 bases at V and 3 bases at J, with 13 bases in the middle. Germline V gene lookup returns CDR1 SGDLS and CDR2 YYNGEE. This CDR3 region has 15 residues. This chain's CDR3 is CASSVAPGGGYEQYF. DNA of the CDR3: TGTGCCAGCAGCGTAGCTCCAGGGGGAGGCTACGAGCAGTACTTC.

This clone has a single count. The genes are TRBV15 and TRBJ2-7; TRBD2 matches 8 bases. The CDR3 extends over 14 amino acids. The germline V gene has CDR1 LNHNV and CDR2 YYDKDF (reference sequence). With 4 bases clipped from V and 12 bases from J, the junction kept 14 bases outside the gene matches. CDR3 DNA: TGTGCCACCAGCAAACTCCGAGGACTAGCAGGCGTGTACTTC. Translation gives CATSKLRGLAGVYF.

The chain couples TRBV5-1 to TRBJ2-1; D not certain. Germline V gives CDR1 SGHRS, CDR2 YFSETQ. Between the trimmed V and J ends, which lost 0 bases and 6 bases, there was a span of 10 bases. This CDR3 has 14 residues. The CDR3 reads CASSLVGSFNEQFF. In DNA, the CDR3 is TGCGCCAGCAGCTTGGTCGGTAGCTTCAATGAGCAGTTCTTC.

The CDR3 loop reads CASSGGTGTDTQYF. The CDR3 coding sequence is TGCGCCAGCAGCGGGGGGACAGGCACAGATACGCAGTATTTT. The chain couples TRBV5-1 to TRBJ2-3; tentatively, D is TRBD1 (7 bases). The germline V and J ends were trimmed by 4 bases and 1 base, with 10 bases remaining between them. CDR1 and CDR2 (germline): SGHRS, YFSETQ. The CDR3 has 14 amino acids.

V is TRBV30 and J is TRBJ2-6; TRBD1 is a possible D gene (5 bases). Germline V lookup: CDR1 GTSNPN, CDR2 SVGIG (reference sequence). The V gene lost 2 bases and the J gene lost 0 bases, with 5 bases spanning the gap. The CDR3 has 14 residues. CDR3 coding DNA: TGTGCCTGGAGTCAGGGCTCTGGGGCCAACGTCCTGACTTTC. This translates into CAWSQGSGANVLTF.

The rearrangement joins TRBV3-1 (or the pseudogene TRBV3-2) to TRBJ2-1; 16 bases line up with TRBD2. The CDR3 contains 18 residues. V lost 1 base and J lost 7; bases outside the gene matches: 7. Germline V CDR1 and CDR2: LGHDT, YNNKEL (reference sequence). The CDR3 here is CASSQGGTSGRVSNEQFF. The CDR3 DNA is TGTGCCAGCAGCCAAGGGGGGACTAGCGGGAGGGTATCGAATGAGCAGTTCTTC.

The chain employs TRBV7-8 and TRBJ2-1; D might be TRBD2 (5 bases). V shed 0 bases and J shed 3 bases, with 6 bases lying between them. CDR1 SGHVS and CDR2 FQNEAQ come from the germline V gene. This CDR3 spans 14 amino acids. Here the CDR3 reads CASSLAGDYNEQFF. The CDR3 DNA reads as TGTGCCAGCAGCTTAGCGGGAGACTACAATGAGCAGTTCTTC.

The V and J genes are TRBV7-3 and TRBJ2-7, with 8 bases that match TRBD1. Germline CDR1 reads SGHTA; CDR2 reads FQGTGA. Trimming removed 5 bases from V and 2 bases from J; junction bases left unmatched: 5. The CDR3 extends over 14 amino acids. The CDR3 sequence is CASSATGQAYEQYF. CDR3 nucleotides: TGTGCCAGCAGCGCGACGGGACAGGCCTACGAGCAGTACTTC. Based on the CDR3 plus reference TRBV7-3 and TRBJ2-7, the full variable domain is GAGVSQTPSNKVTEKGKYVELRCDPISGHTALYWYRQSLGQGPEFLIYFQGTGAADDSGLPNDRFFAVRPEGSVSTLKIQRTERGDSAVYLCASSATGQAYEQYFGPGTRLTVT.

With respect to this clone: Distinct nucleotide sequences in the sample also encode this CDR3. The chain uses TRBV28 and TRBJ1-2, with 8 bases that match TRBD1. Germline assignment: CDR1 MDHEN and CDR2 SYDVKM. Losses at the gene ends were 3 bases for V and 3 bases for J; bases not matched to a gene: 3. The CDR3 loop spans 14 amino acids. CDR3 residues: CASSFRGLDYGYTF. In nucleotides, the CDR3 is TGTGCCAGCAGTTTCAGGGGGCTCGACTATGGCTACACCTTC.

CDR3 protein: CASSSGHNTGELFF. As DNA, the CDR3 is TGCGCCAGCAGCTCGGGACACAACACCGGGGAGCTGTTTTTT. This rearrangement joins TRBV5-1 to TRBJ2-2, with D perhaps TRBD1 (6 bases). Trimming stripped 3 bases from V and 2 bases from J, with 8 bases between. CDR3 length: 14 amino acids. Germline CDR1 and CDR2: SGHRS and YFSETQ.

The CDR3 DNA follows: TGCGCCAGCAGCCAGTCCCCAGGGACAACTAACTATGGCTACACCTTC. Encoded protein: CASSQSPGTTNYGYTF. The rearrangement uses TRBV5-1 and TRBJ1-2, with D tentatively TRBD1 (6 bases). The CDR3 runs to 16 residues. V was pared by 4 bases and J by 0 bases, with 16 bases between. Germline V CDR1 and CDR2: SGHRS, YFSETQ.

The chain joins TRBV7-3 to TRBJ2-3; the match to TRBD2 covers 13 bases. In germline, CDR1 is SGHTA, CDR2 FQGTGA. The V segment lost 5 bases and the J segment 4 bases; nucleotides outside the gene matches: 6. There are 16 residues in the CDR3. CDR3 loop: CASSVGLAGDPDTQYF. The CDR3 DNA reads TGTGCCAGCAGCGTCGGACTAGCGGGAGACCCAGATACGCAGTATTTT.

The chain carries TRBV24-1 and TRBJ2-3; 7 positions agree with TRBD1. CDR3 length: 17 amino acids. Germline V gene sequence: CDR1 KGHDR, CDR2 SFDVKD. Trimming cost V 5 bases and J 0 bases; bases outside gene matches: 10. The CDR3 here is CATSAWTGTASTDTQYF. The DNA of the CDR3 is TGTGCCACCAGTGCCTGGACTGGGACAGCCAGCACAGATACGCAGTATTTT.

The rearrangement joins TRBV6-5 to TRBJ1-1; tentative D call: TRBD1 (5 bases). Trimming pared 6 bases from V and 1 base from J, leaving 12 bases between. Germline CDR1 MNHEY, CDR2 SVGAGI. The CDR3 is 14 residues long. CDR3 nucleotides: TGTGCCAGCAGCGGAGGGGCTCCGAACACTGAAGCTTTCTTT. Its translation: CASSGGAPNTEAFF.

The rearrangement links TRBV27 to TRBJ2-7; 11 bases are shared with TRBD2. With 5 bases clipped from V and 5 bases from J, the junction kept 11 bases outside the gene matches. Per the germline V gene, CDR1 is MNHEY and CDR2 is SMNVEV (reference sequence). This CDR3 has 16 residues. The CDR3 region has the DNA TGTGCCAGCAGTGCGGCCTTCTCGGGACTAGCGGACGAGCAGTACTTC. Its translation: CASSAAFSGLADEQYF.

This chain connects TRBV5-1 to TRBJ2-1, with 8 positions matching TRBD2. CDR3 length: 15 amino acids. CDR1 SGHRS and CDR2 YFSETQ come from the germline V gene. V lost 1 base to trimming and J lost 5 bases; unmatched junction nucleotides: 5. The CDR3 here is CASSLQAGANNEQFF. The CDR3, as DNA: TGCGCCAGCAGCTTGCAAGCGGGAGCTAACAATGAGCAGTTCTTC.

This clone was found many times. This sample also contains other DNA sequences that code for the same CDR3. The gene calls are TRBV19 and TRBJ2-3; D might be TRBD2 (5 bases). The CDR3 extends over 16 amino acids. Germline V gene lookup returns CDR1 LNHDA and CDR2 SQIVND (reference sequence). V lost 3 bases and J 0 bases, leaving 13 bases between the germline ends. The CDR3 loop reads CASSIRSGTSTDTQYF. In DNA, the CDR3 is TGTGCCAGTAGTATCAGAAGCGGCACTAGCACAGATACGCAGTATTTT.

The V and J genes are TRBV20-1 and TRBJ2-3; 8 nucleotides match TRBD2. The germline gives CDR1 DFQATT, CDR2 SNEGSKA (reference sequence). The V and J ends lost 3 bases and 13 bases, in that order; junction bases with no gene match: 6. The CDR3 runs to 11 residues. CDR3 sequence reads: CSARVTGGEYF. CDR3 DNA: TGCAGTGCTAGGGTGACCGGGGGGGAGTATTTT.

The sample holds one count of this clone. The genes are TRBV7-9 and TRBJ1-1; D is uncertain. This CDR3 region has 17 residues. V was pared by 1 base and J by 0 bases, with 15 bases between. CDR1 SEHNR and CDR2 FQNEAQ come from the germline V gene (reference sequence). CDR3 in DNA: TGTGCCAGCAGCTTAGTAGGGTGGCGGGGAATGAACACTGAAGCTTTCTTT. It yields the protein CASSLVGWRGMNTEAFF.

The chain has TRBV7-9 and TRBJ2-1; 8 bases align to TRBD2. The CDR3 has 17 amino acids. Looked up from germline, CDR1 is SEHNR and CDR2 is FQNEAQ (reference sequence). Unmatched junction bases numbered 16, after V lost 6 bases and J lost 6 bases. This CDR3 reads CASSFRTSPQRGNEQFF. DNA for the CDR3: TGTGCCAGCAGTTTTCGGACTAGCCCACAGAGGGGCAATGAGCAGTTCTTC.